This TCR beta chain came from a study of T cell responses to AZD1222 COVID-19 vaccine. The V gene lost 4 bases and the J gene lost 2 bases, with 17 bases spanning the gap. The CDR3 is made up of 16 amino acids. Germline V CDR1 and CDR2: SGHNT, YYREEE (reference sequence). The assay was immunoSEQ multiplex PCR, and TCRdb's table has in-frame clones only and misses some. The sample has some 120,000 clones, around 92% seen once; the top ten hold roughly 7.9%. On this clone itself: Its antigen is unknown.

Combined were second doses at about 4 or about 12 weeks. Broader study findings: Only a handful of people who got AZD1222 tested seropositive at baseline. Vaccination with two AZD1222 doses was followed by a rise in Spike-specific TCR breadth and depth.

V is TRBV5-4 and J is TRBJ2-3; tentatively, D is TRBD2 (6 bases). Sequencing used peripheral blood, obtained 28 days after the second AZD1222 dose. The receptor comes from an adult who received the AZD1222 COVID-19 vaccine. The CDR3 reads CASSLYGGFFTDTQYF. The CDR3 DNA reads TGTGCCAGCAGCCTCTACGGGGGTTTCTTCACAGATACGCAGTATTTT.